This is a list of T cell receptor beta chains from one sample in a study of blood T cell repertoires in COVID-19. Using immunoSEQ multiplex PCR, the repertoire was profiled, and TCRdb retains in-frame clones only, with some absent. The data show under 200,000 clones, approximately 84% seen once. Specimen: PBMCs or T cells enriched from blood (not recorded which). Source of these receptors: a man aged 50 or older who had recovered from COVID-19. Both conserved end residues are trimmed from each CDR3. Each record gives: V gene, clone size, J gene, CDR3 protein. Clone size is shown for a subset of rows, as once, few, many or a class of expanded clone.

V: TRBV7-2
size: NA
J: TRBJ2-3
CDR3: ASSLGNGEGTDTQY

V: TRBV7-9
size: NA
J: TRBJ1-3
CDR3: ASSLGLRIREVSGNTIY

V: TRBV29-1
size: NA
J: TRBJ1-2
CDR3: SVEGQGHGYT

V: TRBV11-2
size: NA
J: TRBJ1-1
CDR3: ASSPGQGGFTEAF

V: TRBV21-1
size: NA
J: TRBJ2-5
CDR3: ASSDIMGQEETQY

V: TRBV5-1
size: NA
J: TRBJ1-2
CDR3: ASSMASGTGLHGYT

V: TRBV29-1
size: NA
J: TRBJ2-7
CDR3: SVGGRAIYEQY

V: TRBV5-1
size: NA
J: TRBJ2-3
CDR3: ASSLVGGSTDTQY

V: TRBV5-5
size: NA
J: TRBJ2-5
CDR3: ASSRGDYGVGETQY

V: TRBV14
size: NA
J: TRBJ1-3
CDR3: ASSRSGNTIY

V: TRBV7-9
size: NA
J: TRBJ2-3
CDR3: ASSLGAFPPDTQY

V: TRBV18
size: few
J: TRBJ2-2
CDR3: ASSPTVTGELF

V: TRBV19
size: NA
J: TRBJ1-2
CDR3: ASSPTPGQVYGYT

V: TRBV9
size: NA
J: TRBJ2-3
CDR3: ASSVSNRAADTQY

V: TRBV14
size: NA
J: TRBJ2-2
CDR3: ASSPRDRGATGELF

V: TRBV18
size: few
J: TRBJ1-1
CDR3: ASSPVQGEAF

V: TRBV7-6
size: NA
J: TRBJ2-2
CDR3: ASSLVFSEWDTGELF

V: TRBV7-3
size: NA
J: TRBJ1-1
CDR3: ASSLTKLGDTEAF

V: TRBV5-5
size: NA
J: TRBJ2-7
CDR3: ASSFGTASYEQY

V: TRBV27
size: NA
J: TRBJ1-2
CDR3: ASSLPDRVGGYT

V: TRBV2
size: NA
J: TRBJ1-5
CDR3: ASRGTGGNQPQH

V: TRBV6-5
size: NA
J: TRBJ1-2
CDR3: ASRGVLFGYT

V: TRBV5-1
size: NA
J: TRBJ2-1
CDR3: ASSREAGAASPEQF

V: TRBV18
size: NA
J: TRBJ2-7
CDR3: ASSPAGVDLQY

V: TRBV3-1/TRBV3-2
size: NA
J: TRBJ1-6
CDR3: ASSQGDRVNSPLH

V: TRBV25-1
size: NA
J: TRBJ2-1
CDR3: ASSRGGPDGQF

V: TRBV9
size: NA
J: TRBJ2-2
CDR3: ASSEGGGYTGELF

V: TRBV24-1
size: once
J: TRBJ2-3
CDR3: ATSDRGQGADTQY

V: TRBV5-8
size: NA
J: TRBJ1-5
CDR3: ASSQGFMSNQPQH

V: TRBV7-9
size: NA
J: TRBJ2-2
CDR3: ASSPGEGELF

V: TRBV6-5
size: few
J: TRBJ1-3
CDR3: ASSPTGGGNTIY

V: TRBV5-1
size: NA
J: TRBJ2-1
CDR3: ASSSLRYNEQF

V: TRBV7-2
size: NA
J: TRBJ1-1
CDR3: ASRWGVATEAF

V: TRBV7-3
size: NA
J: TRBJ2-2
CDR3: ASSLNSGANTGELF

V: TRBV5-4
size: NA
J: TRBJ2-7
CDR3: ASSLTGTGGYEQY

V: TRBV13
size: NA
J: TRBJ2-7
CDR3: ASSLRVGGDEQY

V: TRBV7-9
size: NA
J: TRBJ2-1
CDR3: ASSFPGQGGNEQF

V: TRBV5-1
size: few
J: TRBJ2-2
CDR3: ASSLERGSNTGELF

V: TRBV4-2
size: NA
J: TRBJ2-3
CDR3: ASSQDDRSEDTQY

V: TRBV7-2
size: once
J: TRBJ2-3
CDR3: ASRVEADTQY

V: TRBV15
size: NA
J: TRBJ2-2
CDR3: ATREAGELF

V: TRBV24-1
size: NA
J: TRBJ2-2
CDR3: ATSEGGLAGNTGELF

V: TRBV2
size: NA
J: TRBJ1-6
CDR3: ASENDFPPLH

V: TRBV19
size: NA
J: TRBJ1-1
CDR3: ASTAGGLGDTEAF

V: TRBV9
size: many
J: TRBJ2-2
CDR3: ASSANPDRGLNTGELF

V: TRBV6-2/TRBV6-3
size: NA
J: TRBJ1-1
CDR3: ASSWGVKTEAF

V: TRBV11-2
size: NA
J: TRBJ1-1
CDR3: ASSLGRGTEAF

V: TRBV19
size: few
J: TRBJ1-3
CDR3: ASSIVSVGNTIY

V: TRBV3-1/TRBV3-2
size: NA
J: TRBJ1-2
CDR3: ASSQEAGTGGSN

V: TRBV5-1
size: NA
J: TRBJ1-1
CDR3: ASSLSGEYGTEAF

V: TRBV2
size: once
J: TRBJ1-3
CDR3: ASLQVTRNTIY

V: TRBV7-9
size: few
J: TRBJ2-3
CDR3: ASSSSGFTDTQY

V: TRBV6-5
size: few
J: TRBJ1-3
CDR3: ASRYRQGRNTIY

V: TRBV7-8
size: few
J: TRBJ2-4
CDR3: ASSQGLAASGGALTKNIQY

V: TRBV5-1
size: NA
J: TRBJ2-2
CDR3: ASSKGQGRTGELF